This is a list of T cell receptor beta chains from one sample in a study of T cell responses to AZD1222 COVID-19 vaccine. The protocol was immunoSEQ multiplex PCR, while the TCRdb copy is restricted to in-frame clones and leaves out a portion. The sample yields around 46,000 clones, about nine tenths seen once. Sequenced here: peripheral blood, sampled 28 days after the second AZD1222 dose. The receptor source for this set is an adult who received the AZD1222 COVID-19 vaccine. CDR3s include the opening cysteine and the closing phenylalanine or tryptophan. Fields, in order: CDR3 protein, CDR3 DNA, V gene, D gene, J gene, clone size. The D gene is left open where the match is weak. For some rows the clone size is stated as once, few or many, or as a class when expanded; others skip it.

CDR3: CASSQDKGHTNYGYTF
DNA: TGTGCCAGCAGCCAAGATAAAGGACACACCAACTATGGCTACACCTTC
V: TRBV3-1/TRBV3-2
D: -
J: TRBJ1-2
size: -

CDR3: CASSSPSGSHEQFF
DNA: TGTGCCAGCAGTTCCCCTAGCGGGTCCCATGAGCAGTTCTTC
V: TRBV28
D: TRBD2
J: TRBJ2-1
size: -

CDR3: CATSRDPPSSAHHEQYF
DNA: TGTGCCACCAGCAGAGATCCACCCTCGTCAGCGCACCACGAGCAGTACTTC
V: TRBV15
D: -
J: TRBJ2-7
size: -

CDR3: CASSPSDRQETQYF
DNA: TGTGCCAGCAGCCCGTCGGACAGACAAGAGACCCAGTACTTC
V: TRBV3-1/TRBV3-2
D: -
J: TRBJ2-5
size: -

CDR3: CASSQDSRGRDTQYF
DNA: TGCGCCAGCAGCCAAGATTCCCGGGGTCGAGATACGCAGTATTTT
V: TRBV4-1
D: -
J: TRBJ2-3
size: -

CDR3: CASSLWDSSSGANVLTF
DNA: TGTGCCAGCAGCTTGTGGGACAGTTCCTCTGGGGCCAACGTCCTGACTTTC
V: TRBV7-9
D: TRBD1
J: TRBJ2-6
size: once

CDR3: CASSIWLAGANEQFF
DNA: TGTGCCAGTAGTATATGGCTAGCGGGAGCTAATGAGCAGTTCTTC
V: TRBV19
D: TRBD2
J: TRBJ2-1
size: -

CDR3: CASSKQASNQPQHF
DNA: TGTGCCAGCAGCAAACAAGCTAGCAATCAGCCCCAGCATTTT
V: TRBV21-1
D: -
J: TRBJ1-5
size: -

CDR3: CASSVDGIGNTIYF
DNA: TGTGCCAGCAGCGTAGATGGGATCGGAAACACCATATATTTT
V: TRBV9
D: -
J: TRBJ1-3
size: -

CDR3: CAPGPKGRTDTQYF
DNA: TGTGCCCCAGGACCAAAGGGCCGCACAGATACGCAGTATTTT
V: TRBV30
D: -
J: TRBJ2-3
size: -

CDR3: CASSEGTWAEAFF
DNA: TGTGCCAGCAGTGAGGGGACCTGGGCTGAAGCTTTCTTT
V: TRBV6-1
D: -
J: TRBJ1-1
size: -

CDR3: CASSLVVGSADTQYF
DNA: TGCGCCAGCAGCTTGGTAGTGGGGTCGGCAGATACGCAGTATTTT
V: TRBV5-1
D: -
J: TRBJ2-3
size: -

CDR3: CATSGRYNSPLHF
DNA: TGTGCCACCAGTGGACGGTATAATTCACCCCTCCACTTT
V: TRBV24-1
D: -
J: TRBJ1-6
size: -

CDR3: CASSRDREAGELFF
DNA: TGCGCCAGCAGCCGAGACAGGGAGGCCGGGGAGCTGTTTTTT
V: TRBV5-1
D: -
J: TRBJ2-2
size: -

CDR3: CASSFGGATYEQYF
DNA: TGTGCCAGCAGCTTTGGGGGGGCAACCTACGAGCAGTACTTC
V: TRBV5-5
D: -
J: TRBJ2-7
size: -

CDR3: CASSARRGGQGYYGYTF
DNA: TGTGCCAGCAGCGCCCGTAGGGGTGGACAGGGGTACTATGGCTACACCTTC
V: TRBV9
D: TRBD1
J: TRBJ1-2
size: -

CDR3: CASSEWQTGKEQFF
DNA: TGTGCCAGCAGTGAATGGCAGACGGGGAAAGAGCAGTTCTTC
V: TRBV6-1
D: -
J: TRBJ2-1
size: -

CDR3: CASKPGLAAYEQYF
DNA: TGTGCCAGCAAACCGGGACTAGCGGCCTACGAGCAGTACTTC
V: TRBV28
D: TRBD2
J: TRBJ2-7
size: -

CDR3: CASSLEGGGRYYEQYF
DNA: TGTGCCAGCAGCTTAGAAGGTGGCGGGAGATACTACGAGCAGTACTTC
V: TRBV7-9
D: TRBD2
J: TRBJ2-7
size: -

CDR3: CASSYATSGPYNEQFF
DNA: TGTGCCAGCAGTTACGCTACTAGCGGCCCCTACAATGAGCAGTTCTTC
V: TRBV6-5
D: TRBD2
J: TRBJ2-1
size: -

CDR3: CASSLWSGDTQYF
DNA: TGTGCCAGCAGCTTGTGGTCTGGAGATACGCAGTATTTT
V: TRBV5-4
D: -
J: TRBJ2-3
size: -

CDR3: CASNGAFF
DNA: TGCGCCAGCAACGGGGCTTTCTTT
V: TRBV5-1
D: -
J: TRBJ1-1
size: -

CDR3: CASSLNSGSNQPQHF
DNA: TGTGCCAGCAGCCTAAACAGCGGTAGCAATCAGCCCCAGCATTTT
V: TRBV7-8
D: -
J: TRBJ1-5
size: -

CDR3: CASSQGSGGGQPQHF
DNA: TGTGCCAGCAGCCAAGGATCAGGGGGCGGTCAGCCCCAGCATTTT
V: TRBV3-1/TRBV3-2
D: TRBD1
J: TRBJ1-5
size: -

CDR3: CASSKTTMGAGELFF
DNA: TGTGCCAGCAGTAAGACAACGATGGGTGCCGGGGAGCTGTTTTTT
V: TRBV2
D: -
J: TRBJ2-2
size: few

CDR3: CASSLGVRGSNQPQHF
DNA: TGTGCCAGCAGCTTAGGAGTTCGGGGTAGCAATCAGCCCCAGCATTTT
V: TRBV7-6
D: -
J: TRBJ1-5
size: -

CDR3: CASSHPLSAGELFF
DNA: TGCGCCAGCAGCCACCCTTTATCGGCCGGGGAGCTGTTTTTT
V: TRBV4-1
D: -
J: TRBJ2-2
size: -

CDR3: CASSPPITASEKLFF
DNA: TGTGCCAGCTCACCACCTATCACAGCCAGTGAAAAACTGTTTTTT
V: TRBV18
D: -
J: TRBJ1-4
size: -

CDR3: CATVAQGLSNTGELFF
DNA: TGTGCCACCGTGGCGCAGGGGTTGTCGAACACCGGGGAGCTGTTTTTT
V: TRBV10-3
D: -
J: TRBJ2-2
size: -

CDR3: CSVEAGSGNTIYF
DNA: TGCAGCGTTGAGGCAGGATCTGGAAACACCATATATTTT
V: TRBV29-1
D: -
J: TRBJ1-3
size: -

CDR3: CASSPPGHSDEKLFF
DNA: TGTGCCAGCTCACCACCGGGACATTCTGATGAAAAACTGTTTTTT
V: TRBV18
D: -
J: TRBJ1-4
size: -

CDR3: CASSVQFYGYTF
DNA: TGTGCCAGCAGTGTTCAGTTCTATGGCTACACCTTC
V: TRBV28
D: -
J: TRBJ1-2
size: -

CDR3: CASSLYRDETQYF
DNA: TGTGCCAGCAGCTTATACAGGGATGAGACCCAGTACTTC
V: TRBV7-3
D: -
J: TRBJ2-5
size: -

CDR3: CASSPPLAGVGNEQFF
DNA: TGTGCCAGCTCACCCCCCCTAGCGGGAGTCGGCAATGAGCAGTTCTTC
V: TRBV18
D: TRBD2
J: TRBJ2-1
size: few

CDR3: CASSFGRGEQDGHGYTF
DNA: TGTGCCAGCAGCTTCGGGCGGGGCGAGCAAGACGGTCATGGCTACACCTTC
V: TRBV7-9
D: -
J: TRBJ1-2
size: -

CDR3: CASSYSGTRNTEAFF
DNA: TGTGCCAGCAGTTACTCTGGAACTAGGAACACTGAAGCTTTCTTT
V: TRBV6-6
D: -
J: TRBJ1-1
size: -

CDR3: CSASSPGPGLVYAEQYF
DNA: TGCAGTGCTAGTTCCCCAGGTCCGGGACTAGTATATGCCGAGCAGTACTTC
V: TRBV20-1
D: TRBD2
J: TRBJ2-7
size: -

CDR3: CASSLGQGTYEQYF
DNA: TGTGCCAGCAGCTTAGGACAGGGGACCTACGAGCAGTACTTC
V: TRBV7-9
D: TRBD1
J: TRBJ2-7
size: -

CDR3: CASSQGLRGANTIYF
DNA: TGTGCCAGCAGCCAAGGGTTGAGAGGGGCAAACACCATATATTTT
V: TRBV3-1/TRBV3-2
D: -
J: TRBJ1-3
size: -

CDR3: CASSGSSYEQYF
DNA: TGTGCCAGCAGTGGAAGCTCCTACGAGCAGTACTTC
V: TRBV6-2/TRBV6-3
D: -
J: TRBJ2-7
size: -

CDR3: CASSLGGSGSSYEQYF
DNA: TGTGCCAGCAGCTTAGGGGGTAGCGGGTCCTCCTACGAGCAGTACTTC
V: TRBV7-9
D: TRBD2
J: TRBJ2-7
size: -

CDR3: CASSQIGGQEAFF
DNA: TGTGCCAGCAGCCAAATAGGGGGACAGGAAGCTTTCTTT
V: TRBV14
D: TRBD1
J: TRBJ1-1
size: once

CDR3: CASSLDRELGSPLHF
DNA: TGTGCCAGCAGCTTAGACAGGGAGTTGGGATCACCCCTCCACTTT
V: TRBV5-4
D: TRBD1
J: TRBJ1-6
size: -

CDR3: CASSPRVGVNEKLFF
DNA: TGCGCCAGCAGCCCCCGGGTAGGGGTTAATGAAAAACTGTTTTTT
V: TRBV4-1
D: -
J: TRBJ1-4
size: -

CDR3: CASSQEGVPYEQYF
DNA: TGTGCCAGCAGCCAAGAGGGGGTTCCCTACGAGCAGTACTTC
V: TRBV14
D: -
J: TRBJ2-7
size: -

CDR3: CASSDRGGNQPQHF
DNA: TGTGCCAGCAGTGACAGGGGAGGCAATCAGCCCCAGCATTTT
V: TRBV2
D: -
J: TRBJ1-5
size: -

CDR3: CASSLGVSGLYNEQFF
DNA: TGTGCCAGCAGCTTAGGAGTTAGCGGGCTTTACAATGAGCAGTTCTTC
V: TRBV7-7
D: TRBD2
J: TRBJ2-1
size: -

CDR3: CASSLVSPSSGNTIYF
DNA: TGCGCCAGCAGCTTGGTTAGCCCGAGCTCTGGAAACACCATATATTTT
V: TRBV5-1
D: -
J: TRBJ1-3
size: -

CDR3: CASSAHQGAYEQYF
DNA: TGCGCCAGCAGTGCCCACCAGGGGGCTTACGAGCAGTACTTC
V: TRBV5-1
D: TRBD1
J: TRBJ2-7
size: -

CDR3: CASSRTGGSYEQYF
DNA: TGCGCCAGCAGCCGGACAGGGGGCTCCTACGAGCAGTACTTC
V: TRBV5-1
D: TRBD1
J: TRBJ2-7
size: -

CDR3: CASSVEPGEKLFF
DNA: TGTGCCAGCAGCGTAGAACCGGGGGAAAAACTGTTTTTT
V: TRBV9
D: -
J: TRBJ1-4
size: -

CDR3: CASSLRLTGELFF
DNA: TGTGCCAGCAGCTTACGTCTCACCGGGGAGCTGTTTTTT
V: TRBV7-2
D: -
J: TRBJ2-2
size: -

CDR3: CASSAQPPGQGGGYTF
DNA: TGTGCCAGTAGTGCTCAACCACCGGGACAGGGGGGAGGCTACACCTTC
V: TRBV19
D: TRBD1
J: TRBJ1-2
size: -

CDR3: CASSLGSRGTVNEKLFF
DNA: TGTGCCAGCAGCTTAGGATCACGGGGGACAGTCAATGAAAAACTGTTTTTT
V: TRBV7-9
D: TRBD1
J: TRBJ1-4
size: -

CDR3: CASSLDSFRADTQYF
DNA: TGTGCCAGCAGTTTGGACAGCTTTAGGGCAGATACGCAGTATTTT
V: TRBV27
D: -
J: TRBJ2-3
size: -